This TCR beta chain is from a study of T cells in Graves' hyperthyroidism and ophthalmopathy. Diagnostic decisions used clinical symptoms, serum thyroxine and TRAb, thyroid ultrasound and orbital computed tomography. Researchers amplified the TCR beta CDR3 regions from RNA transcripts. Initially, a first-round RT-PCR of the TCR CDR3 employed the HTBI primer set. TCRdb independently ran MiXCR on the multiplex PCR reads; one entry per CDR3 protein. The sample holds 360,000 or so distinct CDR3 sequences, about a sixth seen once. Germline V gene sequence: CDR1 MDHEN, CDR2 SYDVKM. The V and J ends lost 6 bases and 7 bases respectively, with 6 bases between them. CDR3 length: 11 amino acids. This clonotype was detected ten times or more.

The V and J genes are TRBV28 and TRBJ2-2; D is undetermined. What was sequenced was blood. The sequence derives from a woman in her thirties or forties with Graves' ophthalmopathy. The CDR3, as DNA: TGTGCCAGCAGGACCAACGGGGAGCTGTTTTTT. Protein product: CASRTNGELFF.